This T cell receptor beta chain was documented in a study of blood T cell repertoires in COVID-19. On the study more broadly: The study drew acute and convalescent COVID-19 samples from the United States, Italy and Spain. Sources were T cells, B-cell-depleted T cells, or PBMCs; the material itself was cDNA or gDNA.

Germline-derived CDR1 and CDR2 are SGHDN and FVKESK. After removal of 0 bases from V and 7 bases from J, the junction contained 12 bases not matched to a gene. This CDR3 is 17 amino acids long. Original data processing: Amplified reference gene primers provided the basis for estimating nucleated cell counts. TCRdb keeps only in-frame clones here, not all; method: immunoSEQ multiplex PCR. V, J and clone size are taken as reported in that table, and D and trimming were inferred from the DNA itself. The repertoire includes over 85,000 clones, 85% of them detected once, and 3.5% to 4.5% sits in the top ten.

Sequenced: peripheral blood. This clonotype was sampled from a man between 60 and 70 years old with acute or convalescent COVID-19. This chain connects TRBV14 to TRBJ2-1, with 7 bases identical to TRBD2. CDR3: CASSQERGNILRNEQFF. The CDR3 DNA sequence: TGTGCCAGCAGCCAAGAGCGGGGGAACATCCTTCGTAATGAGCAGTTCTTC.